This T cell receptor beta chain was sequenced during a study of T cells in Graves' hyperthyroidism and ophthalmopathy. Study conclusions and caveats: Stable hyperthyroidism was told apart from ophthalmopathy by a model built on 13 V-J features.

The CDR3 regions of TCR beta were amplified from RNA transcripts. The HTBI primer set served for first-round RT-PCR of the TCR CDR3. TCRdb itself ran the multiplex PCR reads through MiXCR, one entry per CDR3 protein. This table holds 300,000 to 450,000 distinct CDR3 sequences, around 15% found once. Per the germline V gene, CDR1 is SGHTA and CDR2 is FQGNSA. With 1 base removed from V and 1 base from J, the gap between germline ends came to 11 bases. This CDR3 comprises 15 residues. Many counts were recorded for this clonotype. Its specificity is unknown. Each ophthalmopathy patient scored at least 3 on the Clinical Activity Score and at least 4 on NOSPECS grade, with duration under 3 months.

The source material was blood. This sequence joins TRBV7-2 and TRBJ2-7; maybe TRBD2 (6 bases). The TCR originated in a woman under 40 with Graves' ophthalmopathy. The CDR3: CASSLGPLASYEQYF. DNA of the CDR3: TGTGCCAGCAGCTTAGGTCCCCTAGCGTCCTACGAGCAGTACTTC. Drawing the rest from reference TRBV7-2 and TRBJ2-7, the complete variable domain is GAGVSQSPSNKVTEKGKDVELRCDPISGHTALYWYRQSLGQGLEFLIYFQGNSAPDKSGLPSDRFSAERTGGSVSTLTIQRTQQEDSAVYLCASSLGPLASYEQYFGPGTRLTVT.